These 29 T cell receptor beta chains were all obtained from the same sample, sequenced in a study of cytomegalovirus exposure and HLA in healthy donors (dated by TCRdb to about 2017). The receptor library was made with the immunoSEQ multiplex PCR assay. For the multiplex PCR, a mixture combining 60 forward primers for TCR Vbeta segments and 13 reverse primers for TCR Jbeta segments was used. Imported from immuneACCESS, the table was reduced by TCRdb to in-frame sequences with V and J called. These copies leave out some clones; in studies compared against another copy, an unresolved V gene accounts for under half, and the cause of the remainder is not known. Counted in this sample were 150,000 to 200,000 clones; 60% to 85% of them appeared once. Approximately 1.5% of the sample is held by the ten biggest clonotypes. The sample was PBMCs. These receptors were collected from a girl under 18 in good health and CMV-seropositive.

The chain recombines TRBV6-1 with TRBJ2-7; the D gene is possibly TRBD2 (6 bases). Germline values: CDR1 MNHNS, CDR2 SASEGT. V dropped 5 bases and J dropped 6 bases, with 14 bases sitting between them. The CDR3 covers 13 residues. CDR3 region: CASSPMGGAEQYF. The CDR3 bases are TGTGCCAGCAGTCCGATGGGGGGAGCCGAGCAGTACTTC.

The chain carries TRBV6-5 and TRBJ2-7, with a tentative D call TRBD1 (5 bases). This CDR3 spans 12 amino acids. Germline-derived CDR1 and CDR2 are MNHEY and SVGAGI. Trimming left V 6 bases short and J 2 bases short, with 8 bases between. The CDR3 loop reads CASSPGTYEQYF. In nucleotides, the CDR3 is TGTGCCAGCAGCCCAGGGACCTACGAGCAGTACTTC.

The genes are TRBV2 and TRBJ1-3, with unresolved D. The CDR3 runs to 11 residues. Germline CDR1 and CDR2: SNHLY and FYNNEI. The germline V and J ends were trimmed by 8 bases and 4 bases, with 6 bases remaining between them. CDR3 nucleotide sequence: TGTGCCAGCGTTCTGGGAAACACCATATATTTT. Translating it yields CASVLGNTIYF.

J is TRBJ1-1 and V is TRBV27, with TRBD1 as a possible D gene (5 bases). Trimming pared 6 bases from V and 1 base from J, leaving 9 bases between. The germline V gene encodes CDR1 MNHEY and CDR2 SMNVEV (reference sequence). The CDR3 is 13 residues long. CDR3 DNA sequence: TGTGCCAGCAGATGGGGGGAGAACACTGAAGCTTTCTTT. Residues: CASRWGENTEAFF.

This chain connects TRBV7-9 to TRBJ2-1, with 8 positions matching TRBD2. With 3 bases clipped from V and 9 bases from J, the junction kept 13 bases outside the gene matches. Germline loops: CDR1 SEHNR, CDR2 FQNEAQ (reference sequence). This CDR3 is 16 amino acids long. The CDR3 DNA is TGTGCCAGCAGCTTTATTAGCGGGGCTTACGGCGGTGAGCAGTTCTTC. It encodes CASSFISGAYGGEQFF.

This chain joins TRBV7-2 and TRBJ2-3, with 7 positions matching TRBD2. The CDR3 covers 16 residues. V was clipped by 5 bases and J by 2 bases; unmatched bases: 10. CDR1 and CDR2 from the germline V gene are SGHTA and FQGNSA. In DNA form, the CDR3 reads TGTGCCAGCAGCCCTAGGCCCAGCGGGGCCACAGATACGCAGTATTTT. It is translated as CASSPRPSGATDTQYF.

The V and J genes are TRBV5-4 and TRBJ1-2, with TRBD1 matching 7 bases. The germline V gene has CDR1 SGHNT and CDR2 YYREEE (reference sequence). This CDR3 has 15 residues. Unmatched junction bases numbered 5, after V lost 1 base and J lost 2 bases. In nucleotides, the CDR3 is TGTGCCAGCAGCTTGTCCTCGGGACAGAACTATGGCTACACCTTC. It codes for CASSLSSGQNYGYTF.

The CDR3: CASSYRASSYNSPLHF. CDR3 nucleotides: TGTGCCAGCAGCTACAGAGCCAGCTCCTATAATTCACCCCTCCACTTT. The chain joins TRBV9 to TRBJ1-6; D remains ambiguous. The CDR3 sequence is 16 residues long. Trimming took 4 bases from V and 0 from J, leaving 11 bases between them. In germline, CDR1 is SGDLS, CDR2 YYNGEE.

The CDR3 loop is CASSLYYDRGGQPQHF. The CDR3 bases are TGTGCCAGCAGTTTGTATTATGACAGGGGGGGTCAGCCCCAGCATTTT. The rearrangement joins TRBV27 to TRBJ1-5; 9 bases map to TRBD1. V lost 3 bases to trimming and J lost 6 bases; unmatched junction nucleotides: 9. CDR3 length equals 16 residues. Germline V CDR1 and CDR2: MNHEY, SMNVEV (reference sequence).

The rearrangement links TRBV4-3 to TRBJ2-7; the match to TRBD1 covers 10 bases. This CDR3 region has 14 residues. With 1 base clipped from V and 7 bases from J, the junction kept 4 bases outside the gene matches. CDR1 and CDR2 (germline): LGHNA, YSLEER. The CDR3 DNA follows: TGCGCCAGCAGCCAAGGACAGGGGGCGGAAGAGCAGTACTTC. Protein sequence: CASSQGQGAEEQYF.

This rearrangement joins TRBV5-4 to TRBJ2-1; 9 nucleotides match TRBD2. Looked up from germline, CDR1 is SGHNT and CDR2 is YYREEE (reference sequence). The CDR3 length is 17 residues. The ends lost 4 bases at V and 0 bases at J; junction bases unmatched: 8. The CDR3 nucleotides are TGTGCCAGCAGCCCGGGTTTAGCGGGGGTCTCCTACAATGAGCAGTTCTTC. Its translation: CASSPGLAGVSYNEQFF.

This chain uses TRBV7-9 with TRBJ2-1; D possibly corresponds to TRBD2 (5 bases). The V end was cut by 2 bases, the J end by 10 bases, with 12 bases between. The CDR3 consists of 13 residues. Germline CDR1 is SEHNR and CDR2 is FQNEAQ (reference sequence). The DNA for the CDR3 is TGTGCCAGCAGCTTATTGCAGAGCGGAGAGCAGTTCTTC. This encodes CASSLLQSGEQFF. Full variable domain (remainder filled in from reference TRBV7-9 and TRBJ2-1): DTGVSQNPRHKITKRGQNVTFRCDPISEHNRLYWYRQTLGQGPEFLTYFQNEAQLEKSRLLSDRFSAERPKGSFSTLEIQRTEQGDSAMYLCASSLLQSGEQFFGPGTRLTVL.

V gene TRBV4-1 combines with J gene TRBJ2-5, with D perhaps matching TRBD2 (5 bases). This CDR3 has 15 residues. V was trimmed by 4 bases and J by 5 bases, leaving 17 bases between them. CDR1 is MGHRA, CDR2 YSYEKL, per germline. The CDR3 reads CASSPGLGPLETQYF. CDR3 in DNA: TGCGCCAGCAGCCCGGGGTTAGGGCCACTGGAGACCCAGTACTTC.

This clone was detected many times. This chain connects TRBV2 to TRBJ2-1, with 11 bases lining up with TRBD2. Trimming removed 7 bases from V and 1 base from J; junction bases left unmatched: 9. CDR3 size: 17 residues. Germline V CDR1 and CDR2: SNHLY, FYNNEI. The CDR3 DNA reads TGTGCCAGCAAGACTAGCGGGGCTTGGAATTCCTACAATGAGCAGTTCTTC. Translated: CASKTSGAWNSYNEQFF.

CDR3 nucleotides: TGTGCCAGTAGTATAGGGGAGGGCTACGAGCAGTACTTC. As protein: CASSIGEGYEQYF. The chain employs TRBV19 and TRBJ2-7; 7 bases align to TRBD2. The CDR3 spans 13 residues. The trim removed 1 base at V and 3 bases at J, leaving 0 bases unmatched. CDR1 is LNHDA, CDR2 SQIVND, per germline (reference sequence). The complete variable domain, with remaining parts taken from reference TRBV19 and TRBJ2-7, reads DGGITQSPKYLFRKEGQNVTLSCEQNLNHDAMYWYRQDPGQGLRLIYYSQIVNDFQKGDIAEGYSVSREKKESFPLTVTSAQKNPTAFYLCASSIGEGYEQYFGPGTRLTVT.

This clone was counted a few times. The chain's CDR3 is CASSQSRYMNENSPLHF. The CDR3 bases are TGCGCCAGCAGTCAATCGAGGTACATGAACGAGAATTCACCCCTCCACTTT. V gene TRBV23-1 combines with J gene TRBJ1-6; D ambiguous. TRBV23-1 is an ORF; its function is uncertain. The CDR3 covers 17 residues. Trimming removed 0 bases from V and 7 bases from J, with 16 bases in between.

The chain recombines TRBV5-1 with TRBJ1-5; D is possibly TRBD1 (5 bases). This CDR3 is 15 amino acids long. V lost 2 bases, J lost 1 base, and 10 bases lay in between. Germline loops: CDR1 SGHRS, CDR2 YFSETQ. The CDR3 DNA sequence: TGCGCCAGCAGCTTAAAGGGGCTGAGCAATCAGCCCCAGCATTTT. It encodes CASSLKGLSNQPQHF. Based on the CDR3 plus reference TRBV5-1 and TRBJ1-5, the full variable domain is KAGVTQTPRYLIKTRGQQVTLSCSPISGHRSVSWYQQTPGQGLQFLFEYFSETQRNKGNFPGRFSGRQFSNSRSEMNVSTLELGDSALYLCASSLKGLSNQPQHFGDGTRLSIL.

This rearrangement joins TRBV13 to TRBJ2-3; TRBD2 matches at 16 bases. There are 18 residues in the CDR3. Germline assignment: CDR1 PRHDT and CDR2 FYEKMQ (reference sequence). The ends lost 5 bases at V and 4 bases at J; junction bases unmatched: 9. This chain's CDR3 is CASSLGLAGGLAADTQYF. The CDR3 DNA sequence: TGTGCCAGCAGCCTGGGACTAGCGGGGGGGCTCGCCGCAGATACGCAGTATTTT.

The chain uses TRBV7-2 and TRBJ2-7, with TRBD2 identical over 13 bases. J lost 4 bases, V lost 4 bases, and 4 bases had no gene match. The CDR3 is 15 residues long. CDR1 and CDR2 (germline): SGHTA, FQGNSA. CDR3 coding DNA: TGTGCCAGCAGCTACGGGACTAGCGGGAAGTACGAGCAGTACTTC. Amino acids: CASSYGTSGKYEQYF.

The J gene is TRBJ2-7, the V gene TRBV7-2, with D possibly being TRBD2 (7 bases). From germline, CDR1 is SGHTA and CDR2 FQGNSA. The CDR3 runs 16 residues. V shed 0 bases and J shed 4 bases, with 16 bases lying between them. The CDR3 sequence is CASSLAPRGGRYEQYF. CDR3 sequence (DNA): TGTGCCAGCAGCTTAGCCCCTAGGGGGGGGAGATACGAGCAGTACTTC.

The chain employs TRBV7-2 and TRBJ2-2, with D maybe TRBD2 (6 bases). Between the trimmed V and J ends, which lost 1 base and 7 bases, there was a span of 7 bases. This CDR3 comprises 13 residues. Germline V CDR1 and CDR2: SGHTA, FQGNSA. This chain's CDR3 is CASSLGGNGELFF. CDR3 nucleotides: TGTGCCAGCAGCTTAGGCGGGAACGGGGAGCTGTTTTTT. The full variable domain, rest sourced from reference TRBV7-2 and TRBJ2-2, is GAGVSQSPSNKVTEKGKDVELRCDPISGHTALYWYRQSLGQGLEFLIYFQGNSAPDKSGLPSDRFSAERTGGSVSTLTIQRTQQEDSAVYLCASSLGGNGELFFGEGSRLTVL.

The chain recombines TRBV5-4 with TRBJ2-3, with 7 bases aligning to TRBD1. Germline trimming cut 4 bases from V and 5 bases from J; bases unmatched to any gene: 10. The germline V gene encodes CDR1 SGHNT and CDR2 YYREEE (reference sequence). The CDR3 contains 15 residues. This CDR3 reads CASSRDSLLGDTQYF. CDR3 bases: TGTGCCAGCAGCCGGGACAGTCTCCTGGGAGATACGCAGTATTTT.

J is TRBJ1-3 and V is TRBV5-1; unclear D gene. The CDR3 has 19 amino acids. Between the trimmed V and J ends, which lost 0 bases and 0 bases, there was a span of 19 bases. Germline CDR1 is SGHRS and CDR2 is YFSETQ. The CDR3 loop is CASSLDSAAGSPSGNTIYF. CDR3 DNA sequence: TGCGCCAGCAGCTTGGACAGCGCGGCGGGGTCCCCCTCTGGAAACACCATATATTTT.

The chain employs TRBV19 and TRBJ2-7; D might be TRBD1 (7 bases). V lost 3 bases to trimming and J lost 6 bases, with 12 bases between them. This CDR3 comprises 13 residues. Germline CDR1 and CDR2: LNHDA and SQIVND (reference sequence). The CDR3 DNA sequence: TGTGCCAGTAGTATGCGACAGGGAGGCGAGCAGTACTTC. This encodes CASSMRQGGEQYF.

V gene TRBV4-3 combines with J gene TRBJ1-2; D not certain. V lost 4 bases and J lost 1, with 13 bases in between. This CDR3 has 15 residues. Per the germline V gene, CDR1 is LGHNA and CDR2 is YSLEER. The CDR3 DNA reads TGCGCCAGCAGCCCTAGACGATCCAATAACTATGGCTACACCTTC. As protein: CASSPRRSNNYGYTF.

The chain couples TRBV19 to TRBJ1-2, with D possibly being TRBD1 (6 bases). Per the germline V gene, CDR1 is LNHDA and CDR2 is SQIVND (reference sequence). V was trimmed by 9 bases and J by 4 bases, leaving 24 bases between them. This CDR3 has 16 amino acids. The CDR3 spells CASNTGMGGGSYGYTF. CDR3 DNA sequence: TGTGCCAGCAACACCGGCATGGGAGGGGGGTCCTATGGCTACACCTTC.

This rearrangement joins TRBV6-5 to TRBJ2-5; D possibly corresponds to TRBD1 (5 bases). The length of the CDR3 is 12 residues. Germline V CDR1 and CDR2: MNHEY, SVGAGI. CDR3 sequence reads: CGTSDLQETQYF. The CDR3 DNA sequence: TGTGGGACATCTGACCTCCAAGAGACCCAGTACTTC.

V gene TRBV11-3 combines with J gene TRBJ2-4, with 7 bases aligning to TRBD1. Germline V gene lookup returns CDR1 SGHNT and CDR2 YENEEA. The V segment lost 0 bases and the J segment 6 bases; nucleotides outside the gene matches: 11. This CDR3 has 17 amino acids. The DNA of the CDR3 is TGTGCCAGCAGCTTAGATCTGGACAGGAGGTCGGGAAACATTCAGTACTTC. It encodes CASSLDLDRRSGNIQYF.

This rearrangement joins TRBV10-3 to TRBJ2-7; weak D call: TRBD2 (5 bases). CDR1 and CDR2 (germline): ENHRY, SYGVKD. This CDR3 spans 11 amino acids. V was cut by 10 bases and J by 5 bases, with 12 bases left in between. As DNA, the CDR3 is TGTGCCAGCGGGCGGGTGGACGAGCAGTACTTC. Amino acid sequence: CASGRVDEQYF.